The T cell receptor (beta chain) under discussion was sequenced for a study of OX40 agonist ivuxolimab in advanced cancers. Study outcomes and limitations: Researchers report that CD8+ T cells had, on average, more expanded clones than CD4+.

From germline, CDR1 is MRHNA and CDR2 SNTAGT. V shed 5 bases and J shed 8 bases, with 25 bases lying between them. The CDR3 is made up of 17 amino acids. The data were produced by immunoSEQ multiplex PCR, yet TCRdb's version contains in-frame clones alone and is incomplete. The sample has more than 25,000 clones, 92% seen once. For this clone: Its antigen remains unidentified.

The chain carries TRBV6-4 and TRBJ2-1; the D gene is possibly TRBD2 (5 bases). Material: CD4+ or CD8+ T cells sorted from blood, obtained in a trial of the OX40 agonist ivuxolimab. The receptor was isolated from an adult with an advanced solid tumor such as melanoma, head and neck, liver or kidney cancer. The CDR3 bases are TGTGCCAGCAGTCAAACTGGCGGCGGGCCCTTCGTGTATGAGCAGTTCTTC. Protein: CASSQTGGGPFVYEQFF.